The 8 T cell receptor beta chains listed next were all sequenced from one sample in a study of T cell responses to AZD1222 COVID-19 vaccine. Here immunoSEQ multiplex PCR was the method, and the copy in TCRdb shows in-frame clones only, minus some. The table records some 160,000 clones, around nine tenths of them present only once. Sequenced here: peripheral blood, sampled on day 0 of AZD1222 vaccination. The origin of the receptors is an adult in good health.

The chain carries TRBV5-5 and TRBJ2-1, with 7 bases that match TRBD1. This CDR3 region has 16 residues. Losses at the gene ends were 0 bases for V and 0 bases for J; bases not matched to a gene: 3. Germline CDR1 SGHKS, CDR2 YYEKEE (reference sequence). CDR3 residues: CASSLVQGSSYNEQFF. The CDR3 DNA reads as TGTGCCAGCAGCTTGGTACAGGGGAGCTCCTACAATGAGCAGTTCTTC.

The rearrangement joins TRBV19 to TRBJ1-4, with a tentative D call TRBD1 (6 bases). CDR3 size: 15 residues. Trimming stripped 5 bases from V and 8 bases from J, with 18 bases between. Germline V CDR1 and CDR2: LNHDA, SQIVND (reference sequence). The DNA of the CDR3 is TGTGCCAGTAGTCCCCGGGGGAAGGGGGGCGAAAAACTGTTTTTT. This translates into CASSPRGKGGEKLFF.

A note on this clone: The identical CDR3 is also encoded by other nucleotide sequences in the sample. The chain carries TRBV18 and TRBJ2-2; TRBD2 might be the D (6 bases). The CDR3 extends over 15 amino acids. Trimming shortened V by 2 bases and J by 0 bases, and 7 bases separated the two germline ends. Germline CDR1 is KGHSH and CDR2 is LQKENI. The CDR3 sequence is CASSPGGANTGELFF. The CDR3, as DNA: TGTGCCAGCTCACCAGGCGGGGCGAACACCGGGGAGCTGTTTTTT.

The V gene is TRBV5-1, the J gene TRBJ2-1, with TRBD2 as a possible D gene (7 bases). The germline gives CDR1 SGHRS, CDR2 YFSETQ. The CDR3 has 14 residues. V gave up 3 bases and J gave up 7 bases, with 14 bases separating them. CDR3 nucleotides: TGCGCCAGCAGCTGGGGGGGCGCAAGTAATGAGCAGTTCTTC. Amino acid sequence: CASSWGGASNEQFF. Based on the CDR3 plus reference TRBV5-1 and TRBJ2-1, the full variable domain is KAGVTQTPRYLIKTRGQQVTLSCSPISGHRSVSWYQQTPGQGLQFLFEYFSETQRNKGNFPGRFSGRQFSNSRSEMNVSTLELGDSALYLCASSWGGASNEQFFGPGTRLTVL.

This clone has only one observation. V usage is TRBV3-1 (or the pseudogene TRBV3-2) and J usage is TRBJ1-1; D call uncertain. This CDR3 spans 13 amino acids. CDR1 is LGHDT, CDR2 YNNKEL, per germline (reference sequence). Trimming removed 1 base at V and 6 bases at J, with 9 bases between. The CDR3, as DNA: TGTGCCAGCAGCCAAGTCGAGGTCGCTGAAGCTTTCTTT. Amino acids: CASSQVEVAEAFF.

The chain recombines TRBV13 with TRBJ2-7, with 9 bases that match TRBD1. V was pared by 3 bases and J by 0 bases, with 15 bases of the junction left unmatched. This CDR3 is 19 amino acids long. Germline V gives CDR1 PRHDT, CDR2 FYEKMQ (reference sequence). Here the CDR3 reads CASSFLRDRALGASYEQYF. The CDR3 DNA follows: TGTGCCAGCAGCTTTCTCCGGGACAGGGCCTTGGGGGCCTCCTACGAGCAGTACTTC.

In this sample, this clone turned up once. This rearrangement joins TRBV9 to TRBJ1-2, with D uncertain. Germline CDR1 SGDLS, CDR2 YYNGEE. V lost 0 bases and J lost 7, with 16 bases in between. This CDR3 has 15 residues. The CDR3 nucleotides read TGTGCCAGCAGCGTAGATAGCAGTCGTAAGGGTGGCTACACCTTC. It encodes CASSVDSSRKGGYTF.

CDR3 bases: TGTGCCACCAGTGAAGGAGGACAGGGGGCGTCGATGGAGACCCAGTACTTC. It is translated as CATSEGGQGASMETQYF. The V and J genes are TRBV24-1 and TRBJ2-5; 11 nucleotides align to TRBD1. Trimming removed 4 bases from V and 5 bases from J; junction bases left unmatched: 11. Germline V CDR1 and CDR2: KGHDR, SFDVKD. CDR3 size: 17 residues.